One and the same sample provided the 15 T cell receptor beta chains below, sequenced in a study of cytomegalovirus exposure and HLA in healthy donors. The PCR ran on 60 Vbeta and 13 Jbeta primers. Sequenced by immunoSEQ multiplex PCR; TCRdb stores in-frame clones only, minus some. The sample lists roughly 180,000 clones, roughly 82% seen once, with 1% to 1.5% in the top ten. Input material: PBMCs. Every receptor here comes from a girl aged 2-10 years in good health and CMV-seropositive.

V is TRBV19 and J is TRBJ1-2; D is undetermined. V was pared by 3 bases and J by 4 bases, with 18 bases between. This CDR3 has 16 amino acids. CDR1 is LNHDA and CDR2 is SQIVND in the germline V gene (reference sequence). CDR3 nucleotide sequence: TGTGCCAGTAGTATTGCCGTCCCACGGGAGGCCTATGGCTACACCTTC. This sequence encodes CASSIAVPREAYGYTF.

The chain uses TRBV18 and TRBJ2-7, with 8 bases matching TRBD1. Trimming removed 6 bases from V and 3 bases from J; junction bases left unmatched: 4. CDR3 length: 13 amino acids. Germline V gives CDR1 KGHSH, CDR2 LQKENI. The DNA of the CDR3 is TGTGCCAGCTCCACAGGGGGTATCTACGAGCAGTACTTC. Translation gives CASSTGGIYEQYF. Drawing the rest from reference TRBV18 and TRBJ2-7, the complete variable domain is NAGVMQNPRHLVRRRGQEARLRCSPMKGHSHVYWYRQLPEEGLKFMVYLQKENIIDESGMPKERFSAEFPKEGPSILRIQQVVRGDSAAYFCASSTGGIYEQYFGPGTRLTVT.

J is TRBJ2-7 and V is TRBV7-9; 10 bases are shared with TRBD1. The V and J ends lost 1 base and 3 bases, in that order; junction bases with no gene match: 6. Per germline, CDR1 SEHNR and CDR2 FQNEAQ (reference sequence). This CDR3 is built from 16 residues. The CDR3 protein is CASSLDKGTGVYEQYF. In DNA, the CDR3 is TGTGCCAGCAGCTTAGATAAGGGGACAGGGGTCTACGAGCAGTACTTC.

J is TRBJ2-5 and V is TRBV7-2; 12 bases agree with TRBD2. V lost 5 bases, J lost 5 bases, and 15 bases stayed unmatched. CDR3 length: 18 residues. CDR1 and CDR2 from the germline V gene are SGHTA and FQGNSA. The CDR3 nucleotides read TGTGCCAGCAGCCCACCGGCCAAACTAGCGGGAGGTTTGGAGACCCAGTACTTC. Amino acid sequence: CASSPPAKLAGGLETQYF.

This chain uses TRBV25-1 with TRBJ2-1; D is undetermined. The germline CDR1 and CDR2 sequences are MGHDK and SYGVNS. V gave up 3 bases and J gave up 5 bases, with 11 bases separating them. This CDR3 contains 14 residues. CDR3 coding DNA: TGTGCCAGCAGTGACTACTACGGCAACAATGAGCAGTTCTTC. As protein: CASSDYYGNNEQFF. The variable domain in full, completed from reference TRBV25-1 and TRBJ2-1, reads EADIYQTPRYLVIGTGKKITLECSQTMGHDKMYWYQQDPGMELHLIHYSYGVNSTEKGDLSSESTVSRIRTEHFPLTLESARPSHTSQYLCASSDYYGNNEQFFGPGTRLTVL.

The rearrangement links TRBV7-3 to TRBJ1-2; TRBD1 matches 8 bases. Per the germline V gene, CDR1 is SGHTA and CDR2 is FQGTGA. V dropped 5 bases and J dropped 11; count of bases not matched to a gene: 19. The CDR3 is 16 residues long. The CDR3 loop is CASSPGTGGRMGGYTF. Written as DNA, the CDR3 is TGTGCCAGCAGCCCCGGGACAGGTGGGAGAATGGGAGGTTACACCTTC. The full variable domain, completed using reference TRBV7-3 and TRBJ1-2, is GAGVSQTPSNKVTEKGKYVELRCDPISGHTALYWYRQSLGQGPEFLIYFQGTGAADDSGLPNDRFFAVRPEGSVSTLKIQRTERGDSAVYLCASSPGTGGRMGGYTFGSGTRLTVV.

The chain carries TRBV6-5 and TRBJ2-2, with 7 nucleotides matching TRBD2. Germline CDR1 is MNHEY and CDR2 is SVGAGI. The CDR3 sequence is 15 residues long. With V trimmed by 6 bases and J by 7 bases, 11 bases remained unmatched. Written as DNA, the CDR3 is TGTGCCAGCAGCTTTTGGGGGGGTAATATCGGGGAGCTGTTTTTT. It yields the protein CASSFWGGNIGELFF.

CDR3 in DNA: TGTGCCAGCACCCTTGACCGACTAGCGGGAGCGACAGATACGCAGTATTTT. It translates to CASTLDRLAGATDTQYF. The rearrangement uses TRBV5-4 and TRBJ2-3, with TRBD2 identical over 12 bases. Germline V gene sequence: CDR1 SGHNT, CDR2 YYREEE (reference sequence). The CDR3 runs 17 residues. The ends lost 6 bases at V and 3 bases at J; junction bases unmatched: 11.

The rearrangement uses TRBV9 and TRBJ2-7; D may be TRBD2 (6 bases). Trimming cost V 2 bases and J 7 bases, with 13 bases left between them. Germline values: CDR1 SGDLS, CDR2 YYNGEE. The CDR3 spans 13 residues. The chain's CDR3 is CASSVSPAGEQYF. CDR3 nucleotides: TGTGCCAGCAGCGTCAGTCCCGCGGGGGAGCAGTACTTC.

This clone has just one count. CDR3 loop: CAISESAGQGNPKLFF. As DNA, the CDR3 is TGTGCCATCAGTGAGTCGGCGGGACAGGGGAACCCAAAACTGTTTTTT. The J gene is TRBJ1-4, the V gene TRBV10-3, with 10 bases lining up with TRBD1. The length of the CDR3 is 16 residues. Germline values: CDR1 ENHRY, CDR2 SYGVKD. The V gene end was trimmed by 0 bases and the J gene end by 10 bases; junction bases not matched to a gene: 8.

The V call is TRBV30, the J call TRBJ2-2; 7 positions agree with TRBD2. This CDR3 has 14 residues. Unmatched junction bases numbered 3, after V lost 1 base and J lost 4 bases. The germline gives CDR1 GTSNPN, CDR2 SVGIG (reference sequence). The CDR3, as DNA: TGTGCCTGGAGTGGACTAGCCCCCACCGGGGAGCTGTTTTTT. As protein: CAWSGLAPTGELFF.

The chain carries TRBV10-1 and TRBJ2-1; 8 bases align to TRBD1. This CDR3 has 15 residues. CDR1 and CDR2 from the germline V gene are WNHNN and SYGVQD (reference sequence). Trimming at V came to 0 bases and at J to 6 bases, leaving 4 bases not matched to a gene. The CDR3 sequence: CASSESGTGLNEQFF. CDR3 DNA sequence: TGCGCCAGCAGTGAGTCAGGGACAGGACTCAATGAGCAGTTCTTC.

This clone occurred once. The V gene is TRBV19, the J gene TRBJ1-2; no clear D gene. The CDR3 length is 14 residues. The germline V and J ends were trimmed by 1 base and 1 base, with 7 bases remaining between them. In germline, CDR1 is LNHDA, CDR2 SQIVND (reference sequence). The CDR3 DNA reads TGTGCCAGTAGTATAGTGGGAGTTAACTATGGCTACACCTTC. Translation gives CASSIVGVNYGYTF. The variable domain in full, completed from reference TRBV19 and TRBJ1-2, reads DGGITQSPKYLFRKEGQNVTLSCEQNLNHDAMYWYRQDPGQGLRLIYYSQIVNDFQKGDIAEGYSVSREKKESFPLTVTSAQKNPTAFYLCASSIVGVNYGYTFGSGTRLTVV.

The chain joins TRBV27 to TRBJ2-2; possible D gene TRBD2, 6 bases. V lost 5 bases and J 4 bases, leaving 11 bases between the germline ends. The CDR3 loop spans 14 amino acids. Germline V gene data show CDR1 as MNHEY and CDR2 as SMNVEV (reference sequence). This CDR3 reads CASSLGLVTGELFF. CDR3 bases: TGTGCCAGCAGTCTGGGACTCGTCACCGGGGAGCTGTTTTTT.

This rearrangement joins TRBV9 to TRBJ1-2; tentatively, D is TRBD1 (6 bases). CDR3 length: 13 residues. V was trimmed by 5 bases and J by 7 bases, leaving 15 bases between them. Germline V gene data show CDR1 as SGDLS and CDR2 as YYNGEE. CDR3 bases: TGTGCCAGCAGTCCCGGCACAGGGCGTGGCTACACCTTC. Protein product: CASSPGTGRGYTF.